Presented here are 25 T cell receptor beta chains from one specimen sequenced in a study of cytomegalovirus exposure and HLA in healthy donors. Profiling relied on immunoSEQ multiplex PCR, and the TCRdb table lists in-frame clones only, not all of them. Here the sample spans about 130,000 clones, just under 85% being singletons. The specimen sequenced was PBMCs. The receptors were gathered from a man younger than 40 in good health and CMV-seropositive.

This clone was recorded only once. The chain carries TRBV30 and TRBJ2-7; a possible D gene is TRBD2 (7 bases). Trimming left V 8 bases short and J 5 bases short, with 25 bases between. The CDR3 has 15 amino acids. Germline assignment: CDR1 GTSNPN and CDR2 SVGIG (reference sequence). This CDR3 reads CAITAGAGVIHEQYF. In nucleotides, the CDR3 is TGTGCCATAACCGCGGGGGCGGGGGTAATTCACGAGCAGTACTTC.

This clone was observed a few times. V usage is TRBV19 and J usage is TRBJ2-5, with D perhaps TRBD2 (5 bases). The germline CDR1 and CDR2 sequences are LNHDA and SQIVND (reference sequence). V lost 6 bases and J lost 5, with 16 bases in between. This CDR3 contains 14 residues. The DNA for the CDR3 is TGTGCCAGTAGCCACCGAGGAGGCGACGAGACCCAGTACTTC. Protein: CASSHRGGDETQYF.

This clone appeared a single time. The V gene is TRBV6-5, the J gene TRBJ1-2; 11 positions match TRBD1. This CDR3 contains 12 residues. The germline V gene has CDR1 MNHEY and CDR2 SVGAGI. V shed 8 bases, J shed 10 bases, and the junction held 6 bases outside the gene matches. The CDR3 loop reads CASRGTGGIYTF. CDR3 bases: TGTGCCAGCCGCGGGACAGGGGGTATCTACACCTTC.

V usage is TRBV5-1 and J usage is TRBJ1-5; 8 bases map to TRBD1. The J segment lost 7 bases and the V segment lost 4 bases, leaving 7 bases of the junction unmatched. This CDR3 is built from 14 residues. CDR1 and CDR2 (germline): SGHRS, YFSETQ. For the CDR3, the DNA is TGCGCCAGCAGCCTAGGGACAGGCGGGCAGCCCCAGCATTTT. Protein product: CASSLGTGGQPQHF.

This rearrangement joins TRBV11-3 to TRBJ2-7; D may be TRBD1 (5 bases). Germline loops: CDR1 SGHNT, CDR2 YENEEA. This CDR3 region has 14 residues. The V end was cut by 4 bases, the J end by 2 bases, with 12 bases between. DNA of the CDR3: TGTGCCAGCAGCTCAGGGTCAGCGCCCTACGAGCAGTACTTC. The encoded protein is CASSSGSAPYEQYF. Looking up the rest from reference TRBV11-3 and TRBJ2-7 gives the full variable domain: EAGVVQSPRYKIIEKKQPVAFWCNPISGHNTLYWYLQNLGQGPELLIRYENEEAVDDSQLPKDRFSAERLKGVDSTLKIQPAELGDSAVYLCASSSGSAPYEQYFGPGTRLTVT.

V usage is TRBV2 and J usage is TRBJ1-1, with a tentative D call TRBD1 (6 bases). Germline V lookup: CDR1 SNHLY, CDR2 FYNNEI. Trimming cost V 3 bases and J 4 bases, with 9 bases left between them. This CDR3 has 13 residues. CDR3 nucleotide sequence: TGTGCCAGCAGTGATTTGGGGGCCACTGAAGCTTTCTTT. As protein: CASSDLGATEAFF.

This chain connects TRBV9 to TRBJ2-6; 11 bases map to TRBD2. V lost 3 bases to trimming and J lost 13 bases; unmatched junction nucleotides: 0. CDR1 is SGDLS, CDR2 YYNGEE, per germline. The length of the CDR3 is 12 residues. The CDR3 sequence is CASSASGRVLTF. The CDR3 DNA reads TGTGCCAGCAGCGCTAGCGGGAGGGTCCTGACTTTC.

V usage is TRBV6-5 and J usage is TRBJ2-7; 10 nucleotides agree with TRBD1. Per the germline V gene, CDR1 is MNHEY and CDR2 is SVGAGI. Trimming removed 6 bases from V and 7 bases from J; junction bases left unmatched: 9. The CDR3 contains 14 residues. The CDR3 reads CASSPGQGILEQYF. The CDR3 coding sequence is TGTGCCAGCAGCCCGGGACAGGGGATACTAGAGCAGTACTTC.

This clone was found a few times. The chain uses TRBV6-5 and TRBJ2-7; D is ambiguous. The germline CDR1 and CDR2 sequences are MNHEY and SVGAGI. V dropped 4 bases and J dropped 0 bases, with 7 bases sitting between them. The CDR3 has 13 amino acids. CDR3 sequence: CASSLGDSYEQYF. The CDR3 region has the DNA TGTGCCAGCAGTTTGGGCGACTCCTACGAGCAGTACTTC.

The gene calls are TRBV12-5 and TRBJ2-1; 11 nucleotides match TRBD1. From germline, CDR1 is LGHNT and CDR2 FRNRAP. CDR3 length: 19 residues. Trimming at V came to 0 bases and at J to 3 bases, leaving 10 bases not matched to a gene. This chain's CDR3 is CASGLVRKGQGEVYNEQFF. The CDR3 DNA is TGTGCTAGTGGTTTGGTACGAAAGGGACAGGGGGAAGTCTACAATGAGCAGTTCTTC.

V usage is TRBV6-1 and J usage is TRBJ2-3; D may be TRBD1 (5 bases). Trimming removed 6 bases at V and 5 bases at J, with 15 bases between. The CDR3 covers 14 residues. CDR1 is MNHNS and CDR2 is SASEGT in the germline V gene. This CDR3 is CASRLEGAGDTQYF. CDR3 DNA: TGTGCCAGCAGACTGGAAGGGGCAGGAGATACGCAGTATTTT.

This sequence joins TRBV4-2 and TRBJ1-1, with D unclear. Trimming removed 0 bases from V and 6 bases from J, with 11 bases in between. CDR1 is LGHNA, CDR2 YNFKEQ, per germline. There are 14 residues in the CDR3. CDR3 amino acids: CASSQDEEVAEAFF. The CDR3 DNA is TGTGCCAGCAGCCAAGATGAGGAGGTGGCTGAAGCTTTCTTT.

This clone is a singleton in its sample. The chain has TRBV7-2 and TRBJ2-7, with 7 nucleotides matching TRBD2. The germline CDR1 and CDR2 sequences are SGHTA and FQGNSA. With 2 bases clipped from V and 2 bases from J, the junction kept 15 bases outside the gene matches. This CDR3 has 18 residues. The CDR3 sequence is CASSLTRLGRGLTYEQYF. The CDR3 coding sequence is TGTGCCAGCAGCTTAACGCGACTCGGGCGGGGGTTAACCTACGAGCAGTACTTC.

This sequence joins TRBV29-1 and TRBJ2-5; D is ambiguous. Trimming left V 5 bases short and J 2 bases short, with 6 bases between. The CDR3 has 11 amino acids. The V gene's germline CDR1 is SQVTM and CDR2 ANQGSEA. The CDR3 bases are TGCAGCGTTTCTTTTCAAGAGACCCAGTACTTC. It specifies CSVSFQETQYF.

The chain recombines TRBV19 with TRBJ1-5; tentatively, D is TRBD1 (5 bases). Germline V gives CDR1 LNHDA, CDR2 SQIVND (reference sequence). The V end lost 8 bases, the J end lost 7 bases, and 21 bases lay between the germline ends. The CDR3 spans 15 residues. CDR3 coding DNA: TGTGCCAGTTGTTCAGGGATAATTGGGAACCAGCCCCAGCATTTT. This translates into CASCSGIIGNQPQHF.

V and J are TRBV7-8 and TRBJ2-3; 10 bases are a match to TRBD2. V lost 7 bases and J lost 4; bases outside the gene matches: 11. The CDR3 is made up of 16 amino acids. Germline V gene data show CDR1 as SGHVS and CDR2 as FQNEAQ. CDR3 protein: CASTFNRLAGADTQYF. Here the CDR3 DNA reads TGTGCCAGCACCTTCAATCGCCTAGCGGGGGCAGATACGCAGTATTTT. The complete variable domain, with remaining parts taken from reference TRBV7-8 and TRBJ2-3, reads GAGVSQSPRYKVAKRGQDVALRCDPISGHVSLFWYQQALGQGPEFLTYFQNEAQLDKSGLPSDRFFAERPEGSVSTLKIQRTQQEDSAVYLCASTFNRLAGADTQYFGPGTRLTVL.

The chain couples TRBV29-1 to TRBJ2-1; TRBD2 matches at 9 bases. Germline loops: CDR1 SQVTM, CDR2 ANQGSEA. The CDR3 loop spans 14 amino acids. V dropped 7 bases and J dropped 2; count of bases not matched to a gene: 6. The CDR3 protein is CSAQVAGAYNEQFF. Written as DNA, the CDR3 is TGCAGCGCCCAAGTAGCGGGGGCCTACAATGAGCAGTTCTTC.

The V gene is TRBV7-3, the J gene TRBJ2-5; a possible D gene is TRBD2 (6 bases). CDR1 SGHTA and CDR2 FQGTGA come from the germline V gene. The V and J ends lost 5 bases and 5 bases respectively, with 15 bases between them. CDR3 length equals 14 residues. CDR3 sequence reads: CASSPGGDRETQYF. Written as DNA, the CDR3 is TGTGCCAGCAGCCCCGGCGGGGACCGGGAGACCCAGTACTTC.

The rearrangement joins TRBV29-1 to TRBJ2-3; TRBD1 agrees at 7 bases. The V segment lost 2 bases and the J segment 5 bases; nucleotides outside the gene matches: 10. This CDR3 has 15 amino acids. Germline CDR1 SQVTM, CDR2 ANQGSEA. The CDR3 nucleotides read TGCAGCGTTGAATTAGGGCGACAGGGTGGAGATACGCAGTATTTT. It translates to CSVELGRQGGDTQYF.

The J gene is TRBJ1-2, the V gene TRBV20-1, with D perhaps matching TRBD1 (5 bases). The V gene's germline CDR1 is DFQATT and CDR2 SNEGSKA (reference sequence). This CDR3 spans 11 amino acids. The ends were cut back, 2 bases at V and 8 bases at J, with 9 bases in the middle. CDR3 bases: TGCAGTGCTAGACAGGGCGAGGGCTACACCTTC. Its protein is CSARQGEGYTF.

V and J are TRBV2 and TRBJ1-1; 7 bases are a match to TRBD1. V lost 6 bases, J lost 4 bases, and 11 bases stayed unmatched. CDR3 length equals 15 residues. Germline V CDR1 and CDR2: SNHLY, FYNNEI. The CDR3, as DNA: TGTGCCAGCAGGGCCGCCAACAGGGGTGGCACTGAAGCTTTCTTT. Its protein is CASRAANRGGTEAFF.

The DNA for the CDR3 is TGTGCCAGCAGCAATCAAAGGGACAAATCCTATGGCTACACCTTC. It encodes CASSNQRDKSYGYTF. The V and J genes are TRBV7-9 and TRBJ1-2, with a weak D call TRBD1 (6 bases). This CDR3 has 15 amino acids. The V gene lost 5 bases and the J gene lost 4 bases, with 17 bases spanning the gap. Germline-derived CDR1 and CDR2 are SEHNR and FQNEAQ (reference sequence).

A remark on this clone: Other nucleotide sequences in the sample specify the same CDR3. The chain couples TRBV7-3 to TRBJ2-2, with 7 bases lining up with TRBD2. The germline V gene encodes CDR1 SGHTA and CDR2 FQGTGA. The CDR3 is 15 residues long. After removal of 1 base from V and 1 base from J, the junction contained 0 bases not matched to a gene. The CDR3 DNA reads as TGTGCCAGCAGCTTAAGGGGGGGGAACACCGGGGAGCTGTTTTTT. It translates to CASSLRGGNTGELFF.

V gene TRBV5-5 combines with J gene TRBJ1-2, with 12 bases that match TRBD1. The CDR3 consists of 15 residues. V lost 0 bases and J lost 5; bases outside the gene matches: 2. Germline loops: CDR1 SGHKS, CDR2 YYEKEE (reference sequence). CDR3 sequence (DNA): TGTGCCAGCAGCTTGGAGGGACAGGGGGCGTATGGCTACACCTTC. This translates into CASSLEGQGAYGYTF.

J is TRBJ1-2 and V is TRBV16; 7 nucleotides match TRBD1. The CDR3 has 15 amino acids. Germline CDR1 KGHSY, CDR2 FQNENV. The ends lost 2 bases at V and 3 bases at J; junction bases unmatched: 6. This CDR3 reads CASSQITGVDYGYTF. DNA for the CDR3: TGTGCCAGCAGCCAAATAACAGGGGTCGACTATGGCTACACCTTC. Variable domain in full (rest from reference TRBV16 and TRBJ1-2): GEEVAQTPKHLVRGEGQKAKLYCAPIKGHSYVFWYQQVLKNEFKFLISFQNENVFDETGMPKERFSAKCLPNSPCSLEIQATKLEDSAVYFCASSQITGVDYGYTFGSGTRLTVV.